This entry lists 27 T cell receptor beta chains sequenced from one sample in a study of beta chain features in type 1 diabetes. Expressed TCRB transcripts were sequenced because the entire RNA isolate underwent reverse transcription. Sequencing was performed with immunoSEQ multiplex PCR; in TCRdb, only in-frame clones are kept and a portion is missing. Of around 650,000 clones in the sample, 9.5% to 15% were seen once. These receptors have no identified antigens. Study observations and caveats: Type 1 diabetes patients showed a moderate but significant shortening of TCRB CDR3s in all four CD4+ subsets.

Sequenced material: naive CD4+ T cells from blood. Receptors originate from a man aged 25 to 40 with type 1 diabetes.

This clone appeared a few times. The rearrangement uses TRBV7-2 and TRBJ1-1; no reliable D call. CDR3 size: 12 residues. V dropped 2 bases and J dropped 6 bases, with 7 bases sitting between them. The germline CDR1 and CDR2 sequences are SGHTA and FQGNSA. This CDR3 is CASSLNLAEAFF. CDR3 in DNA: TGTGCCAGCAGCTTAAACTTGGCTGAAGCTTTCTTT.

The chain joins TRBV6-5 to TRBJ2-7, with D possibly TRBD2 on 5 matching bases. Trimming shortened V by 5 bases and J by 3 bases, and 14 bases separated the two germline ends. Germline CDR1 MNHEY, CDR2 SVGAGI. The CDR3 loop spans 14 amino acids. The CDR3 loop is CASSEQSGVYEQYF. As DNA, the CDR3 is TGTGCCAGCAGTGAACAGAGCGGCGTCTACGAGCAGTACTTC.

V gene TRBV7-9 combines with J gene TRBJ1-5, with D unresolved. The CDR3 is 16 residues long. The germline V gene encodes CDR1 SEHNR and CDR2 FQNEAQ (reference sequence). The V end lost 1 base, the J end lost 2 bases, and 12 bases lay between the germline ends. In DNA form, the CDR3 reads TGTGCCAGCAGCTTAGTGATGGGAATTGGCAATCAGCCCCAGCATTTT. This sequence encodes CASSLVMGIGNQPQHF.

This clone was detected a few times. The J gene is TRBJ2-7, the V gene TRBV5-1, with 10 bases that match TRBD1. The CDR3 is made up of 15 amino acids. The trim removed 4 bases at V and 7 bases at J, leaving 11 bases unmatched. Germline V gene data show CDR1 as SGHRS and CDR2 as YFSETQ. The CDR3 reads CASSPRQGAAPEQYF. CDR3 coding DNA: TGCGCCAGCAGCCCACGACAGGGGGCCGCTCCGGAGCAGTACTTC.

The chain joins TRBV30 to TRBJ2-5; 10 bases are shared with TRBD1. Matching the DNA end better, TRBJ2-7 makes the J call doubtful. Germline CDR1 is GTSNPN and CDR2 is SVGIG (reference sequence). The CDR3 runs to 14 residues. The CDR3 DNA sequence: TGTGCCTGGATGGGACAGGGGATTCTCTACGAGCAGTACTTC. Protein product: CAWMGQGILYEQYF.

This clone was counted only a few times. This sequence joins TRBV29-1 and TRBJ2-7; a weak D match, TRBD2 (5 bases). The ends were cut back, 6 bases at V and 2 bases at J, with 14 bases in the middle. The CDR3 is made up of 13 amino acids. CDR1 SQVTM and CDR2 ANQGSEA come from the germline V gene. The CDR3 region is CSVGAARTYEQYF. The CDR3 nucleotides are TGCAGCGTGGGAGCAGCTCGGACCTACGAGCAGTACTTC.

The V and J genes are TRBV30 and TRBJ2-2, with D unclear. Trimming left V 2 bases short and J 8 bases short, with 9 bases between. CDR1 is GTSNPN and CDR2 is SVGIG in the germline V gene (reference sequence). The CDR3 totals 12 residues. CDR3 bases: TGTGCCTGGAGTAAGGATACGGGGGAGCTGTTTTTT. Its translation is CAWSKDTGELFF.

This clone was counted only a few times. The V and J genes are TRBV29-1 and TRBJ2-5; D might be TRBD1 (5 bases). Germline V gene lookup returns CDR1 SQVTM and CDR2 ANQGSEA. This CDR3 region has 15 residues. Trimming cost V 0 bases and J 4 bases, with 15 bases left between them. The CDR3 nucleotides read TGCAGCGTTGAAGACGCTCTGGTTAGGGGAGAGACCCAGTACTTC. Translating gives CSVEDALVRGETQYF.

This clone has more than one count but fewer than ten. The genes are TRBV11-2 and TRBJ2-1; D remains unclear. The CDR3 has 12 residues. Trimming stripped 7 bases from V and 7 bases from J, with 11 bases between. Germline CDR1 reads SGHAT; CDR2 reads FQNNGV. The CDR3 loop reads CASTETQNEQFF. The DNA of the CDR3 is TGTGCCAGCACCGAGACGCAAAATGAGCAGTTCTTC.

The J gene is TRBJ1-2, the V gene TRBV6-6; TRBD1 might be the D (5 bases). Germline V gene sequence: CDR1 MNHNY, CDR2 SVGAGI (reference sequence). This CDR3 has 14 residues. The germline V and J ends were trimmed by 2 bases and 7 bases, with 14 bases remaining between them. The CDR3 protein is CASSYGPGMSGYTF. As DNA, the CDR3 is TGTGCCAGCAGTTACGGTCCAGGGATGAGTGGCTACACCTTC.

The chain is built from TRBV7-6 and TRBJ2-3; perhaps TRBD1 as D (7 bases). This CDR3 has 17 residues. Trimming left V 5 bases short and J 1 base short, with 19 bases between. The germline gives CDR1 SGHVS, CDR2 FNYEAQ. The DNA for the CDR3 is TGTGCCAGCAGCGGTGTCAGGGGGGCTGGAGGCACAGATACGCAGTATTTT. This codes for CASSGVRGAGGTDTQYF.

This chain uses TRBV5-1 with TRBJ2-6; maybe TRBD1 (5 bases). The length of the CDR3 is 15 residues. V was cut by 4 bases and J by 4 bases, with 12 bases left in between. Germline values: CDR1 SGHRS, CDR2 YFSETQ. The CDR3 bases are TGCGCCAGCAGCATACAGGTGTGGGGGGCCAACGTCCTGACTTTC. This encodes CASSIQVWGANVLTF.

The rearrangement uses TRBV7-2 and TRBJ2-3; 7 bases map to TRBD1. The germline V gene has CDR1 SGHTA and CDR2 FQGNSA. The CDR3 has 16 amino acids. V lost 4 bases and J lost 1; bases outside the gene matches: 8. The CDR3 nucleotides read TGTGCCAGCAGCTGGTTTCGGGACAGTGGCACAGATACGCAGTATTTT. Its translation is CASSWFRDSGTDTQYF.

This clone was recorded a few times. The V and J genes are TRBV5-6 and TRBJ2-7; D is possibly TRBD2 (7 bases). Looked up from germline, CDR1 is SGHDT and CDR2 is YYEEEE. The CDR3 covers 15 residues. V lost 3 bases and J 5 bases, leaving 18 bases between the germline ends. The CDR3 loop is CASSSRGGAGDEQYF. The CDR3 DNA reads TGTGCCAGCAGCTCCCGTGGGGGGGCTGGGGACGAGCAGTACTTC.

There are a few counts of this clone. The chain has TRBV11-2 and TRBJ1-5, with TRBD1 matching over 7 bases. Germline V gene lookup returns CDR1 SGHAT and CDR2 FQNNGV. V was pared by 2 bases and J by 1 base, with 2 bases of the junction left unmatched. The CDR3 covers 15 residues. This CDR3 reads CASSLQGVSNQPQHF. DNA of the CDR3: TGTGCCAGCAGCTTACAGGGGGTGAGCAATCAGCCCCAGCATTTT.

This clone was seen a handful of times. This rearrangement joins TRBV5-4 to TRBJ1-2; D call uncertain. This CDR3 is 12 amino acids long. CDR1 and CDR2 from the germline V gene are SGHNT and YYREEE (reference sequence). With 0 bases removed from V and 8 bases from J, the gap between germline ends came to 8 bases. This chain's CDR3 is CASSLEQSGYTF. The CDR3 nucleotides are TGTGCCAGCAGCTTGGAACAGAGCGGCTACACCTTC.

In this sample, this clone turned up a few times. The V and J genes are TRBV19 and TRBJ2-1; D is possibly TRBD2 (5 bases). Germline V lookup: CDR1 LNHDA, CDR2 SQIVND (reference sequence). CDR3 length: 12 residues. V dropped 5 bases and J dropped 9 bases, with 11 bases sitting between them. CDR3 protein: CASSSTSLEQFF. CDR3 bases: TGTGCCAGTAGTTCTACTAGTCTTGAGCAGTTCTTC.

This chain links TRBV27 with TRBJ2-4; 8 nucleotides agree with TRBD1. CDR3 size: 13 residues. Germline loops: CDR1 MNHEY, CDR2 SMNVEV (reference sequence). The ends lost 5 bases at V and 6 bases at J; junction bases unmatched: 3. The CDR3 loop reads CASSAQGGNIQYF. CDR3 sequence (DNA): TGTGCCAGCAGTGCACAGGGGGGAAACATTCAGTACTTC.

This clone was picked up a small number of times. The chain carries TRBV7-2 and TRBJ2-3; D might be TRBD1 (5 bases). Germline V gene sequence: CDR1 SGHTA, CDR2 FQGNSA. The V gene lost 5 bases and the J gene lost 5 bases, with 11 bases spanning the gap. The CDR3 is made up of 13 amino acids. CDR3 residues: CASSRMGRDTQYF. DNA for the CDR3: TGTGCCAGCAGCAGAATGGGGCGAGATACGCAGTATTTT.

This sequence joins TRBV5-1 and TRBJ2-7; a possible D gene is TRBD2 (7 bases). Looked up from germline, CDR1 is SGHRS and CDR2 is YFSETQ. Trimming took off 0 bases at V and 0 bases at J, with 10 bases between the two ends. The CDR3 sequence is 15 residues long. CDR3 protein: CASSLARGASYEQYF. The CDR3 nucleotides read TGCGCCAGCAGCTTGGCCCGGGGGGCCTCCTACGAGCAGTACTTC. Using reference TRBV5-1 and TRBJ2-7 for the parts outside the CDR3, the full variable domain is KAGVTQTPRYLIKTRGQQVTLSCSPISGHRSVSWYQQTPGQGLQFLFEYFSETQRNKGNFPGRFSGRQFSNSRSEMNVSTLELGDSALYLCASSLARGASYEQYFGPGTRLTVT.

The chain couples TRBV6-5 to TRBJ1-4; D perhaps matches TRBD1 (6 bases). The V gene lost 2 bases and the J gene lost 7 bases, with 14 bases spanning the gap. Germline V CDR1 and CDR2: MNHEY, SVGAGI. The CDR3 is made up of 15 amino acids. CDR3 coding DNA: TGTGCCAGCAGTTACGGAGACAGGAAGGGTGAAAAACTGTTTTTT. This translates into CASSYGDRKGEKLFF.

In this sample, this clone turned up a few times. The genes are TRBV7-9 and TRBJ1-5; the D is unclear. Germline values: CDR1 SEHNR, CDR2 FQNEAQ (reference sequence). CDR3 length equals 15 residues. Trimming pared 3 bases from V and 1 base from J, leaving 10 bases between. For the CDR3, the DNA is TGTGCCAGCAGCTTGGAGATGGGAAGCAATCAGCCCCAGCATTTT. Translated, it gives CASSLEMGSNQPQHF. The full variable domain, rest sourced from reference TRBV7-9 and TRBJ1-5, is DTGVSQNPRHKITKRGQNVTFRCDPISEHNRLYWYRQTLGQGPEFLTYFQNEAQLEKSRLLSDRFSAERPKGSFSTLEIQRTEQGDSAMYLCASSLEMGSNQPQHFGDGTRLSIL.

The V call is TRBV2, the J call TRBJ2-3, with 10 bases matching TRBD2. V dropped 6 bases and J dropped 2; count of bases not matched to a gene: 5. CDR1 is SNHLY and CDR2 is FYNNEI in the germline V gene. The CDR3 runs to 15 residues. CDR3 sequence (DNA): TGTGCCAGCAGCTTAGGACTAGCGGTCACAGATACGCAGTATTTT. Translating it yields CASSLGLAVTDTQYF.

Comment on this clone: This CDR3 is also generated by other DNA sequences in the sample. V and J are TRBV29-1 and TRBJ1-2, with a weak D call TRBD1 (5 bases). Germline lookup yields CDR1 SQVTM and CDR2 ANQGSEA. This CDR3 comprises 12 residues. Trimming took off 6 bases at V and 2 bases at J, with 10 bases between the two ends. CDR3 region: CSVGRINYGYTF. The CDR3 bases are TGCAGCGTGGGACGGATCAACTATGGCTACACCTTC.

The chain joins TRBV23-1 to TRBJ2-7; 7 bases map to TRBD2. TRBV23-1 is sorted into the ORF group, with uncertain function. There are 15 residues in the CDR3. J gave up 3 bases and V 3 bases, and 8 bases lay outside the gene matches. CDR3 nucleotide sequence: TGCGCCAGCAGTCATCGGCCGGGGGGTTACTACGAGCAGTACTTC. Encoded protein: CASSHRPGGYYEQYF.

There are a few counts of this clone. The chain joins TRBV6-1 to TRBJ1-5; TRBD1 matches at 7 bases. V gave up 3 bases and J gave up 2 bases; unmatched junction bases: 10. CDR1 and CDR2 (germline): MNHNS, SASEGT. The CDR3 is 17 amino acids. The chain's CDR3 is CASSELRQGWGNQPQHF. CDR3 coding DNA: TGTGCCAGCAGTGAGCTAAGACAGGGATGGGGCAATCAGCCCCAGCATTTT.

The rearrangement uses TRBV10-3 and TRBJ1-5, with no clear D. Germline loops: CDR1 ENHRY, CDR2 SYGVKD. V lost 2 bases and J 5 bases, leaving 16 bases between the germline ends. The CDR3 totals 16 residues. The CDR3 loop is CAISEDPGRLDQPQHF. CDR3 coding DNA: TGTGCCATCAGTGAGGACCCCGGACGGCTAGATCAGCCCCAGCATTTT.